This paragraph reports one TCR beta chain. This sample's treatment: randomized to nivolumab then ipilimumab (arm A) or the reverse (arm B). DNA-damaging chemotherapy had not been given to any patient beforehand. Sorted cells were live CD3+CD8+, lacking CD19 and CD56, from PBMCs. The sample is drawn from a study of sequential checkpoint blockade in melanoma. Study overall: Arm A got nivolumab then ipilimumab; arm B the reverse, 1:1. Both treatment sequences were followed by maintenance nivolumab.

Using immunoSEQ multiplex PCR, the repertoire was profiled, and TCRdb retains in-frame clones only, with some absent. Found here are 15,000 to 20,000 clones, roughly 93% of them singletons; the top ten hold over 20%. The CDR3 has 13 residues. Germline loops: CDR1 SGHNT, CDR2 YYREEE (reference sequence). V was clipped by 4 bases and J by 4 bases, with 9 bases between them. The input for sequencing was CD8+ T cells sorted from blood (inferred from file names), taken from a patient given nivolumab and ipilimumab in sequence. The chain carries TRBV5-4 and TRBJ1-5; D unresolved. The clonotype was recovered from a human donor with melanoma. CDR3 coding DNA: TGTGCCAGCAGCCTCGGGTGGAATCAGCCCCAGCATTTT. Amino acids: CASSLGWNQPQHF. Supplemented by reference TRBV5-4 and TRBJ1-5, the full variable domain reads ETGVTQSPTHLIKTRGQQVTLRCSSQSGHNTVSWYQQALGQGPQFIFQYYREEENGRGNFPPRFSGLQFPNYSSELNVNALELDDSALYLCASSLGWNQPQHFGDGTRLSIL.